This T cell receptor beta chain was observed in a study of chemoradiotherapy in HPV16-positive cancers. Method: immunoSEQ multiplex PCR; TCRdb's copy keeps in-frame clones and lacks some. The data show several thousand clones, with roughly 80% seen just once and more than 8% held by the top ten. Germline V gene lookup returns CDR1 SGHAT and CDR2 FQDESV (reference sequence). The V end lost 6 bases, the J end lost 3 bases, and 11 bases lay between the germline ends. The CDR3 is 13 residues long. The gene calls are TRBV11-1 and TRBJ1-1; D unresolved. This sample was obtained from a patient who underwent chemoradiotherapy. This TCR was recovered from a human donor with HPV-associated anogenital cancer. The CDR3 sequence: CASSPRSYTEAFF. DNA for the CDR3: TGTGCCAGCAGTCCCCGCAGCTACACTGAAGCTTTCTTT.